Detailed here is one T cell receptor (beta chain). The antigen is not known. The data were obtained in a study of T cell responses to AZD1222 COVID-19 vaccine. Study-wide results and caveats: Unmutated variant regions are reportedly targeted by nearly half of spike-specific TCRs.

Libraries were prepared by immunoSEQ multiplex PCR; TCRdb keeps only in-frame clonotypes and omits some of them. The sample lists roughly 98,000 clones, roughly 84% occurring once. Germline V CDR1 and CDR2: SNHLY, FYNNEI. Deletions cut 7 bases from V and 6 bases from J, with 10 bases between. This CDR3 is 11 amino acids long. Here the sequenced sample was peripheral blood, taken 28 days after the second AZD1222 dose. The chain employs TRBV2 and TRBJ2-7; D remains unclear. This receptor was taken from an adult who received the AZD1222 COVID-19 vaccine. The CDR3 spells CASKAGREQYF. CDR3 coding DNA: TGTGCCAGCAAAGCCGGGCGCGAGCAGTACTTC.